In its sample, the clone carrying this T cell receptor beta chain was seen a few times. Its antigen remains unidentified. With a J-beta primer mix and a sample-barcoded 5' primer, a second PCR ran roughly 6 to 11 cycles. A tag from a template-switch adaptor with 12 random nucleotides marked each cDNA molecule. TCRdb reanalysed the 5' RACE reads using MiXCR and keeps one entry per CDR3 protein. The sample lists roughly 680,000 distinct CDR3 sequences; roughly 20% were seen once. This sample is part of a study of blood T cells in healthy people across ages. The study's findings and limits: Investigators viewed diversity estimates from one million T cells as underestimates, the study reported.

Germline lookup yields CDR1 MNHNY and CDR2 SVGAGI (reference sequence). The length of the CDR3 is 12 residues. Trimming removed 7 bases from V and 5 bases from J, with 11 bases in between. The chain joins TRBV6-6 to TRBJ2-5; D is unresolved. The sequence was collected from a man between 65 and 85 years old in good health. Sequenced material: blood. Here the CDR3 reads CASTYGGETQYF. Written as DNA, the CDR3 is TGTGCCAGCACCTACGGTGGGGAGACCCAGTACTTC.